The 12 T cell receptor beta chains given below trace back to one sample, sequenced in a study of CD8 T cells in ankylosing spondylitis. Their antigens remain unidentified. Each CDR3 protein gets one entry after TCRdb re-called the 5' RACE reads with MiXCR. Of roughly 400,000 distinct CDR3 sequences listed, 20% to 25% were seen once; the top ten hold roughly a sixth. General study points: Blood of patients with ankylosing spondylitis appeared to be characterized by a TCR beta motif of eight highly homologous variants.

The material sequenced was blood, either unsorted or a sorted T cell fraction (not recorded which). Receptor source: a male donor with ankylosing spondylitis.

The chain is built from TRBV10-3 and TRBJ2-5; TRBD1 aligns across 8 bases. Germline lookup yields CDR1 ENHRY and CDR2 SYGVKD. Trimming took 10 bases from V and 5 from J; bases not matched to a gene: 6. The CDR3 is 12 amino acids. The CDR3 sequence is CATSRTGETQYF. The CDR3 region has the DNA TGTGCCACCTCACGGACAGGGGAGACCCAGTACTTC.

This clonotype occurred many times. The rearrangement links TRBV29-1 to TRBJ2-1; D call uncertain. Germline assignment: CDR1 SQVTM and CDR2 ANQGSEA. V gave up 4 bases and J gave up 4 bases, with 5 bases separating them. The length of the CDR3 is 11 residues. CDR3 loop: CSVGSYNEQFF. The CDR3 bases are TGCAGCGTTGGGAGTTACAATGAGCAGTTCTTC.

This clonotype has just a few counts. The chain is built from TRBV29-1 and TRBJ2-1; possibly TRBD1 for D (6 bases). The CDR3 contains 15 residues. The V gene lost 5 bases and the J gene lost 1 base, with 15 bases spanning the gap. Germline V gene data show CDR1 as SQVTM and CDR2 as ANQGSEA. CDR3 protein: CSVLRGRGSYNEQFF. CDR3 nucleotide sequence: TGCAGCGTTTTAAGGGGAAGGGGGTCCTACAATGAGCAGTTCTTC.

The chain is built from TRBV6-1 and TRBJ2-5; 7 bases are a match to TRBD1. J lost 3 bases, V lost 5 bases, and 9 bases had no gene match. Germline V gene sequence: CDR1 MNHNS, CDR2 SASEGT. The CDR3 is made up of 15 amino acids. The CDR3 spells CASSRPGTVKETQYF. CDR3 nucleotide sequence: TGTGCCAGCAGTCGACCCGGGACAGTAAAAGAGACCCAGTACTTC.

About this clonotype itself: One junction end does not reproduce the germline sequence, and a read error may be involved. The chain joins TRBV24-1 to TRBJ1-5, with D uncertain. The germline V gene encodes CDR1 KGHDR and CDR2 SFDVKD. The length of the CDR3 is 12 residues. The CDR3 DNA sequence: TGTGCCTCCAGTGAAAAATGGGGGCCCCAGCATTTT. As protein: CASSEKWGPQHF.

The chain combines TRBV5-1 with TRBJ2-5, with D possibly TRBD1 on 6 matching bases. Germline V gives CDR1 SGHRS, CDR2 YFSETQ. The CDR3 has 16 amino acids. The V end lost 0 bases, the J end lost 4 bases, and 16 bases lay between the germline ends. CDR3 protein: CASSLDPRGLPETQYF. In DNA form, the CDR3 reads TGCGCCAGCAGCTTGGATCCCAGGGGTCTTCCAGAGACCCAGTACTTC.

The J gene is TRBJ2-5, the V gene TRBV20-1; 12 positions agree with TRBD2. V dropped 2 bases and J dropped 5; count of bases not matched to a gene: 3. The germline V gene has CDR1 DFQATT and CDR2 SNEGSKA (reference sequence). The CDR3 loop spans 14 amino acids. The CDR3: CSARLAGGRETQYF. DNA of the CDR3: TGCAGTGCTAGACTAGCGGGAGGGAGGGAGACCCAGTACTTC.

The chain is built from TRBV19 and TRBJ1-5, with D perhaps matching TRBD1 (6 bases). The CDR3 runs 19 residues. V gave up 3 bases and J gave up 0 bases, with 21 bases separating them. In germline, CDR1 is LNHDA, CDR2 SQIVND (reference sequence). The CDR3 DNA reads TGTGCCAGTAGTATTGGCGGCAGGGGCTGGGGAGATAGCAATCAGCCCCAGCATTTT. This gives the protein CASSIGGRGWGDSNQPQHF.

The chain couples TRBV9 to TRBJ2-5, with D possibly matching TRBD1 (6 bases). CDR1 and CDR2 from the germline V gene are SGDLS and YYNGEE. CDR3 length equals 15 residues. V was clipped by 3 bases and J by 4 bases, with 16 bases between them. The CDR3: CASSAAGVGRETQYF. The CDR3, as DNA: TGTGCCAGCAGCGCCGCAGGGGTCGGCCGAGAGACCCAGTACTTC.

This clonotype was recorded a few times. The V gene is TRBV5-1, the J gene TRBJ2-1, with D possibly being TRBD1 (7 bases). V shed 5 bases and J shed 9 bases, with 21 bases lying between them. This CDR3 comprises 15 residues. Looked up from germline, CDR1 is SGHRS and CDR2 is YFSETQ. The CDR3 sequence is CASSSGTATSREQFF. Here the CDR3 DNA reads TGCGCCAGCAGTTCCGGGACAGCGACTAGTCGTGAGCAGTTCTTC. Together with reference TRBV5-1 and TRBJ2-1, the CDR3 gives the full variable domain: KAGVTQTPRYLIKTRGQQVTLSCSPISGHRSVSWYQQTPGQGLQFLFEYFSETQRNKGNFPGRFSGRQFSNSRSEMNVSTLELGDSALYLCASSSGTATSREQFFGPGTRLTVL.

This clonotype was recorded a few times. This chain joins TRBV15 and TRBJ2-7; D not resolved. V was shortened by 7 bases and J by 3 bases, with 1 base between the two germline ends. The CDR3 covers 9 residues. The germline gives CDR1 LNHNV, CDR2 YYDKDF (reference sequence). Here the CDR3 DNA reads TGTGCCACCAACTACGAGCAGTACTTC. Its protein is CATNYEQYF. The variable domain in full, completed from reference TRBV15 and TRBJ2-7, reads DAMVIQNPRYQVTQFGKPVTLSCSQTLNHNVMYWYQQKSSQAPKLLFHYYDKDFNNEADTPDNFQSRRPNTSFCFLDIRSPGLGDTAMYLCATNYEQYFGPGTRLTVT.

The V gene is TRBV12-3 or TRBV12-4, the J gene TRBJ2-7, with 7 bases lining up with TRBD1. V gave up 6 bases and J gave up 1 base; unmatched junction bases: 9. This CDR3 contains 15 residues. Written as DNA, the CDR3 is TGTGCCAGCAGCCTTGGGACAGCACCTTCCTACGAGCAGTACTTC. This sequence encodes CASSLGTAPSYEQYF.